These 4 T cell receptor beta chains were sequenced from one sample in a study of T cells in localized non-small cell lung cancer (dated by TCRdb to the early 2020s). Library preparation employed the immunoSEQ multiplex PCR assay. TCRdb took this table from immuneACCESS and kept in-frame rearrangements with V and J called. Such tables lack part of the clones; where checked against another copy, unresolved V genes explain under half of the gap, and the rest is unexplained. In this sample the table shows some 31,000 clones, around four fifths of which occur a single time. Together, the top ten hold around a third of the sample. The starting material was peripheral blood, obtained before any cancer treatment. The receptors stem from a male donor older than 55 with stage II squamous cell lung carcinoma.

V usage is TRBV19 and J usage is TRBJ1-1, with a possible D match to TRBD1 (5 bases). V was cut by 5 bases and J by 0 bases, with 10 bases left in between. The germline gives CDR1 LNHDA, CDR2 SQIVND (reference sequence). The CDR3 has 14 amino acids. The CDR3 protein is CASSRQPMNTEAFF. DNA for the CDR3: TGTGCCAGTAGTCGACAGCCGATGAACACTGAAGCTTTCTTT.

The chain uses TRBV27 and TRBJ2-3, with 11 bases fitting TRBD2. Per germline, CDR1 MNHEY and CDR2 SMNVEV (reference sequence). V dropped 4 bases and J dropped 0; count of bases not matched to a gene: 9. CDR3 size: 18 residues. This chain's CDR3 is CASSSRPPSGGSTDTQYF. CDR3 bases: TGTGCCAGCAGTTCCCGCCCCCCTAGCGGGGGGAGCACAGATACGCAGTATTTT.

The chain combines TRBV23-1 with TRBJ1-5; unclear D gene. TRBV23-1 qualifies as an ORF whose function is uncertain. V lost 4 bases to trimming and J lost 3 bases, with 16 bases between them. The CDR3 length is 16 residues. CDR3: CASSLTPREDNQPQHF. The CDR3 DNA is TGCGCCAGCAGTCTTACCCCCCGAGAGGACAATCAGCCCCAGCATTTT.

This clone was detected a few times. Written as DNA, the CDR3 is TGTGCCAGCACACAGGGGGCCGGAGGTCAGCCCCAGCATTTT. It translates to CASTQGAGGQPQHF. The rearrangement uses TRBV6-1 and TRBJ1-5; TRBD1 agrees at 9 bases. V gave up 7 bases and J gave up 6 bases; unmatched junction bases: 7. Germline CDR1 is MNHNS and CDR2 is SASEGT. The CDR3 is 14 amino acids.